This record covers a single T cell receptor (beta chain). The CDR3 sequence is 13 residues long. Looked up from germline, CDR1 is SQVTM and CDR2 is ANQGSEA. Trimming shortened V by 4 bases and J by 6 bases, and 15 bases separated the two germline ends. This sample was taken from a study of cytomegalovirus exposure and HLA in healthy donors. Study in general: Early release data held 85 million or so unique TCRs from HLA-typed donors.

This PCR relied on a set of 60 Vbeta primers and 13 Jbeta primers. Libraries were prepared by immunoSEQ multiplex PCR; TCRdb keeps only in-frame clonotypes and omits some of them. In the table there are some 65,000 clones, less than 70% of which are singletons. This receptor was taken from a man aged 25 to 40 in good health and CMV-seronegative. This rearrangement joins TRBV29-1 to TRBJ1-2; the D gene is possibly TRBD1 (6 bases). The sample comprised PBMCs. This CDR3 is CSVVIGGSNGYTF. CDR3 nucleotide sequence: TGCAGCGTTGTGATAGGGGGTTCCAATGGCTACACCTTC.